This TCR beta chain was obtained from a study of cytomegalovirus exposure and HLA in healthy donors (dated by TCRdb to the late 2010s). Describing the broader study: An earlier analysis of approximately 640 of the donors reported approximately 290 Gb of sequence data and some 120 million unique TCR beta sequences from about 179 million T cells. About 310 gigabases of sequencing data and tens of millions of unique TCR sequences were included in an early release covering about 600 HLA-typed donors. Of the 300 to 500 genotyped donors, approximately 81% were placed in the genetic ancestry cluster associated with self-reported Caucasian donors. The study aimed to test whether cataloging public T cell receptors could reveal signatures of past pathogen exposure. The study profiled the T cell repertoires of hundreds of subjects by immunosequencing and related them to cytomegalovirus serostatus. In addition to the first cohort of about 650 subjects, a separate validation cohort of 130 or so different subjects was used. To predict cytomegalovirus infection status, the study brought together high-throughput TCR immunosequencing, statistical association of individual TCRs with disease status, and machine learning. In a later analysis, previously published TCR beta repertoires from 666 donors were re-analyzed and high-resolution HLA genotyping was added so that TCR occurrence patterns could be studied. The later analysis used no new phenotypic data to find candidate immune exposures, relying instead on TCR beta sequences and their occurrence across donors. To decide whether each TCR beta V gene segment behaved as functional or pseudogenic, an earlier analysis of approximately 590 of the donors relied on high-throughput TCR beta sequencing. Donor age, sex, ethnicity and CMV serostatus were collected together with the repertoire data. Genome-wide SNP genotypes for about three fifths of the 666 donors were used in a later genetic analysis, which treated that subset as a discovery cohort. Every discovery cohort repertoire had been produced on one sequencing platform. HLA typing included class I and class II loci at four-digit resolution. The number of donors typed differed by locus, with roughly 620-640 for A, B, C, DRB1 and DQB1, roughly 520 for DQA1, 600 to 610 for DPA1, and about 450 for DPB1. Several DR-DQ haplotypes were treated as single units for association and clustering because of strong linkage in the cohort. Among 300 to 450 genotyped donors of the cohort, an average of around 240,000 unique TCR beta nucleotide sequences were sequenced per donor, roughly a sixth of them non-productive. The paper's findings and limits, for the study overall: In a later analysis, most CMV-associated TCR beta chains were found to appear HLA-restricted, with HLA associations seemingly driven largely by CMV exposure. According to a later analysis, parvovirus B19, influenza, CMV and Epstein-Barr virus appeared linked to several top co-occurrence clusters. Only TCR beta chains were sequenced in this cohort, and the absence of alpha or paired-chain data limited detectable features. Because some donors lacked HLA typing at each locus, the association tests relied only on the typed subset. When HLA alleles, especially DR and DQ, strongly co-occurred, TCR associations were difficult to assign to individual alleles. Because counts were too low, 15 to 20 rarely observed V segments, including chromosome 9 orphons, were left out of the earlier analysis of some 640 of the donors. Cytomegalovirus status was reported to be diagnosed by the classifier with high specificity and sensitivity in both the original and validation cohorts. A group of highly shared sequence variants was considered likely to be a technical artifact of the sequencing pipeline. Compared with the approximately 700-donor mean, donors in an Asian-associated ancestry cluster had fewer N-insertions in productive TCRs, according to a later genetic analysis. Some IMGT-functional V segments, including TRBV6-2 and TRBV6-3, could not be told apart with the 87-base-pair reads, so those segments were excluded. In an earlier analysis of 500 to 650 of the donors, most TCR beta V segments appeared in productive rearrangements about 87% or about 30% of the time, broadly matching IMGT annotations. A further reported finding was that TCR beta sequences accurately predicted the HLA-A and HLA-B alleles for most subjects in the first cohort. In vitro tests confirmed that a few of the cytomegalovirus-associated TCR beta chains recognize cytomegalovirus antigens. Most TCR sequences were observed very rarely across donors, whereas some public TCRs were present in many individuals. The authors suggested that the approach could potentially be extended to other disease states and immunological phenotypes. In a later analysis, the rate of TCR association differed among HLA loci, with DRB1 alleles having the most associated TCRs and HLA-C alleles having the fewest. A later genetic analysis associated a missense DCLRE1C variant with V-gene and J-gene trimming of TCR beta chains, and an independent cohort replicated the association. The presence/absence analyses assumed that sequencing depth was roughly uniform across donors, and that assumption may not be true. A later analysis associated about 17,000 TCR beta sequences with specific HLA alleles at a false discovery rate of 0.05. Immune exposure information for the cohort was limited to CMV serostatus. Compared with equally common non-associated chains, HLA-associated TCR beta chains in a later analysis were more clonally expanded and had lower generation probabilities. A total of 150 or so TCR beta chains were listed by the study as associated with cytomegalovirus. Linkage disequilibrium might explain the correlated functional status among segregating V segments, but an unknown experimental factor could not be excluded.

With regard to this clone: Its antigen remains unidentified. No much larger clone is present one base from it, and per-base qualities are unavailable.

Receptors were amplified or captured by the immunoSEQ multiplex PCR assay. For the multiplex PCR, a mixture combining 60 forward primers for TCR Vbeta segments and 13 reverse primers for TCR Jbeta segments was used. A multiplex PCR assay on genomic DNA amplified the CDR3 region of rearranged TCR beta genes. The amplified TCR beta libraries were sequenced on the Illumina HiSeq System as 87-base-pair reads. As for the original processing: A later analysis counted tens of millions of unique TCR beta chains across the 666 repertoires, and roughly 11 million of these chains were shared by at least two donors. Raw reads were error-corrected and collapsed into unique sequences by a nearest-neighbor algorithm in which closely related sequences were merged to remove PCR and sequencing errors. Alignment of CDR3 sequences to IMGT reference sequences was used to assign V, D and J gene segments. For a sequence to be retained, at least a six-nucleotide match to both a V gene segment and a J gene segment was required. Rearrangements were classified as productive when the CDR3 lacked stop codons and remained in frame with V and J, and all other rearrangements were classified as non-productive. CDR3 was defined by IMGT convention, running from the second conserved V-encoded cysteine to the conserved J-encoded phenylalanine. Sequences without an unambiguous match to a single V gene segment were excluded from the earlier analysis of approximately 600 of the donors. An earlier analysis of a few hundred of the donors called V segments functional above 56.7% productive rearrangements and segregating when the between-donor standard deviation exceeded 5%. A statistical classification framework was built for diagnosing cytomegalovirus status from the catalog of TCR beta chain sequences. V and J gene assignment, in a later analysis, came from comparing TCR nucleotide sequences with IMGT/GENE-DB human TR gene sequences. In a later analysis, CDR3 sequences and most-parsimonious VDJ recombination scenarios were assigned using the TCRdist pipeline. A later analysis defined each TCR beta chain by its CDR3 amino acid sequence plus V-gene family, and excluded reads lacking a unique V-gene family. In a later analysis, 500 to 650 highly shared, low-generation-probability nucleotide sequences were removed to address suspected cross-contamination and a sequencing artifact. For each public chain, a later analysis derived a clonal expansion index from normalized ranks of inferred template counts within each repertoire. A later analysis computed generation probabilities with a VDJ recombination model fitted to out-of-frame rearrangements, and checked the results against IGoR. Hypergeometric tests were used in a later analysis to score TCR-TCR, TCR-HLA and TCR-CMV co-occurrence, with a repertoire-size bias correction applied to the TCR pairs. A later analysis estimated false discovery rates by permuting HLA or CMV assignments 20 times. In a later analysis, co-occurring TCRs were grouped using DBSCAN, and TCRdist sequence similarity was added for clustering within HLA-allele-positive subsets. Repertoires with fewer than 30,000 or more than 120,000 public chains, plus five repertoires with anomalous nucleotide sharing, were excluded from co-occurrence clustering. This is the immuneACCESS table as TCRdb keeps it, with only in-frame sequences that have V and J called. A part of the clones is gone; compared with another copy, unresolved V genes explain less than half, and the rest is unexplained. The D gene and trimming were derived from the DNA, and the V and J assignments and clone size from that table. In this sample the table shows 150,000 to 200,000 clones, approximately 83% of which occur a single time. Together, the top ten hold over 1.5% of the sample.

In total, over 600 healthy bone marrow donors made up the cohort. All cohort members were sampled while nominally healthy, although unrecorded immune exposures were likely present. The donor tested CMV seronegative and was one of the 352 seronegative cohort members. A peripheral blood sample was provided by each donor, and peripheral blood mononuclear cells were used for TCR beta sequencing. The Qiagen DNeasy Blood Extraction Kit was used to extract genomic DNA from the blood cell samples. CDR1 and CDR2 were assigned from the germline V gene as MNHEY and SVGAGI. Including cysteine and phenylalanine, the CDR3 has 15 amino acids. The entry retains the CDR3 DNA only, 45 bases that are in frame from base 1.

The rearrangement joined TRBV6-5 to TRBJ2-5; 7 central nucleotides agree with TRBD1. The end of the DNA fits TRBJ2-7 better, so the J call may be wrong. The receptor comes from a woman younger than 30 in good health and CMV-seronegative. The source material was PBMCs. Here the CDR3 is given as CASSRGGRGTYEQYF. At the DNA level, the sequence is TGTGCCAGCAGCCGAGGGGGCCGGGGTACCTACGAGCAGTACTTC.